The 9 T cell receptor beta chains below come from one sample, sequenced in a study of T cell changes during pregnancy in multiple sclerosis. Libraries were prepared by immunoSEQ multiplex PCR; TCRdb keeps only in-frame clonotypes and omits some of them. Counted here are 45,000 to 55,000 clones, 70% to 90% occurring once; the ten biggest clones make up around 2%. The sequences come from peripheral blood, collected in the first trimester of pregnancy. These receptors were collected from a female donor with multiple sclerosis, enrolled in a pregnancy study.

The rearrangement joins TRBV7-9 to TRBJ1-5, with 11 bases lining up with TRBD1. The CDR3 extends over 12 amino acids. The germline V gene has CDR1 SEHNR and CDR2 FQNEAQ (reference sequence). V was pared by 4 bases and J by 11 bases, with 1 base of the junction left unmatched. CDR3: CASSSGQGAQHF. CDR3 in DNA: TGTGCCAGCAGCTCGGGACAGGGGGCCCAGCATTTT.

This sequence joins TRBV18 and TRBJ2-7; D gene uncertain. The CDR3 has 11 residues. The V end was cut by 5 bases, the J end by 3 bases, with 5 bases between. Per the germline V gene, CDR1 is KGHSH and CDR2 is LQKENI. The CDR3 sequence: CASSVRYEQYF. The CDR3 bases are TGTGCCAGCTCAGTCCGCTACGAGCAGTACTTC.

A word on this clone: Other DNA sequences from this sample encode an identical CDR3 as well. The rearrangement links TRBV5-1 to TRBJ2-7; the D gene is possibly TRBD1 (6 bases). Trimming cost V 2 bases and J 4 bases, with 10 bases left between them. Germline V CDR1 and CDR2: SGHRS, YFSETQ. The CDR3 totals 13 residues. CDR3 coding DNA: TGCGCCAGCAGCTTTGGCAGGGGATACGAGCAGTACTTC. Translated, it gives CASSFGRGYEQYF.

The rearrangement uses TRBV10-3 and TRBJ1-3; D is possibly TRBD1 (6 bases). Germline lookup yields CDR1 ENHRY and CDR2 SYGVKD. V lost 10 bases, J lost 1 base, and 11 bases lay in between. The CDR3 is 13 amino acids. CDR3: CATRTASGNTIYF. In nucleotides, the CDR3 is TGTGCCACGAGGACAGCTTCTGGAAACACCATATATTTT.

This chain uses TRBV2 with TRBJ2-5; a possible D gene is TRBD1 (5 bases). Trimming left V 6 bases short and J 1 base short, with 9 bases between. Germline loops: CDR1 SNHLY, CDR2 FYNNEI. The CDR3 is made up of 13 amino acids. This chain's CDR3 is CASSVDSQETQYF. The DNA of the CDR3 is TGTGCCAGCAGCGTAGACAGCCAAGAGACCCAGTACTTC.

The V gene is TRBV19, the J gene TRBJ2-7, with D maybe TRBD2 (5 bases). This CDR3 region has 16 residues. Trimming removed 2 bases from V and 1 base from J, with 15 bases in between. Germline lookup yields CDR1 LNHDA and CDR2 SQIVND (reference sequence). In nucleotides, the CDR3 is TGTGCCAGTAGTATATTTAAGGGAGCTAAGTCCTACGAGCAGTACTTC. This encodes CASSIFKGAKSYEQYF.

The chain couples TRBV5-1 to TRBJ2-5; TRBD2 might be the D (6 bases). This CDR3 has 14 residues. The V end was cut by 4 bases, the J end by 5 bases, with 15 bases between. CDR1 and CDR2 from the germline V gene are SGHRS and YFSETQ. DNA for the CDR3: TGCGCCAGCAGCGAGGGACTGGGTCCTGAGACCCAGTACTTC. Translation: CASSEGLGPETQYF.

The chain combines TRBV27 with TRBJ2-5; TRBD2 is a possible D gene (6 bases). From germline, CDR1 is MNHEY and CDR2 SMNVEV (reference sequence). The CDR3 sequence is 14 residues long. V was trimmed by 5 bases and J by 5 bases, leaving 15 bases between them. Here the CDR3 DNA reads TGTGCCAGCAGTCCGACTAGATGGGCGGAGACCCAGTACTTC. Translation: CASSPTRWAETQYF.

The CDR3: CASSPTNYGYTF. The CDR3, as DNA: TGTGCCAGCAGCCCTACTAACTATGGCTACACCTTC. The V call is TRBV5-4, the J call TRBJ1-2; D is unresolved. CDR3 length: 12 amino acids. Trimming took 4 bases from V and 0 from J, leaving 4 bases between them. CDR1 is SGHNT and CDR2 is YYREEE in the germline V gene (reference sequence).